The clone carrying this T cell receptor beta chain occurred once. Its specificity is not known. This sample also contains other DNA sequences that code for the same CDR3. This specimen comes from a study of cytomegalovirus exposure and HLA in healthy donors. CDR1 is LNHDA, CDR2 SQIVND, per germline (reference sequence). V was clipped by 6 bases and J by 2 bases; unmatched bases: 1. The CDR3 loop spans 13 amino acids. The PCR ran on 60 Vbeta and 13 Jbeta primers. Some clones are missing from TCRdb's copy, which holds only in-frame ones; the method was immunoSEQ multiplex PCR. The data hold approximately 160,000 clones, with 77% observed a single time. Study observations and caveats: Earlier results showed most TCR beta V segments being productive about 87% or about 30% of the time. There was a cluster of highly shared sequence variants that was likely a sequencing artifact.

The chain has TRBV19 and TRBJ1-1; TRBD1 matches at 9 bases. The sample taken for sequencing was PBMCs. This sequence originates from a woman aged 35 to 49 in good health and CMV-seropositive. CDR3 nucleotides: TGTGCCAGTAGGGGACAGGGAAACACTGAAGCTTTCTTT. Its translation is CASRGQGNTEAFF.